The 14 T cell receptor beta chains listed next were all sequenced from one sample in a study of post-analysis software for immune sequencing data. Unique-molecular-identifier-tagged TCR beta cDNA libraries were used. From the PCR reads, TCRdb called clonotypes with MiXCR, one entry per CDR3 protein. The table shows some 370,000 distinct CDR3 sequences, with around 33% occurring only once. Study-wide findings and caveats: Five or six TRBV segments, TRBV5-6, TRBV5-1 and TRBV20-1 among them, were found more frequent in patients than controls.

No antigen has been identified for these receptors. The sequenced sample consisted of blood. The receptors originated from a girl aged 10 to 17 with multiple sclerosis.

This chain links TRBV20-1 with TRBJ2-5; D possibly corresponds to TRBD2 (5 bases). Trimming pared 4 bases from V and 2 bases from J, leaving 14 bases between. Germline lookup yields CDR1 DFQATT and CDR2 SNEGSKA (reference sequence). This CDR3 has 14 amino acids. Written as DNA, the CDR3 is TGCAGTGCTATAAGAGGGCTCATACAAGAGACCCAGTACTTC. It yields the protein CSAIRGLIQETQYF.

This clonotype came up many times. The rearrangement links TRBV20-1 to TRBJ2-7; 7 nucleotides line up with TRBD1. Germline trimming cut 6 bases from V and 2 bases from J; bases unmatched to any gene: 13. The germline V gene encodes CDR1 DFQATT and CDR2 SNEGSKA (reference sequence). The CDR3 is 15 amino acids. The CDR3 is CSARLTGDAAYEQYF. Written as DNA, the CDR3 is TGCAGTGCCCGTCTAACAGGGGACGCGGCCTACGAGCAGTACTTC.

Worth noting for this clonotype: The CDR3 end shows no conserved phenylalanine or tryptophan, and so a read error is likely. This rearrangement joins TRBV20-1 to TRBJ2-1; 10 bases match TRBD1. This CDR3 has 15 residues. Per the germline V gene, CDR1 is DFQATT and CDR2 is SNEGSKA (reference sequence). After removal of 2 bases from V and 3 bases from J, the junction contained 4 bases not matched to a gene. The CDR3 sequence is CSARSRDRGYNEQFL. DNA of the CDR3: TGCAGTGCTAGATCCCGGGACAGGGGCTACAATGAGCAGTTCTTA.

This clonotype was counted a few times. The junction departs from the called germline gene at one end, perhaps through a read error. The J gene is TRBJ2-5, the V gene TRBV7-9; D is perhaps TRBD1 or TRBD2 (5 bases each). The germline V gene has CDR1 SEHNR and CDR2 FQNEAQ (reference sequence). The CDR3 covers 14 residues. The chain's CDR3 is CAGSLPGHQETQYF. In DNA, the CDR3 is TGTGCCGGCAGCCTCCCGGGGCACCAAGAGACCCAGTACTTC.

A few counts support this clonotype. Relative to the germline gene, one junction end is altered; a read error may explain this. The chain is built from TRBV12-3 or TRBV12-4 and TRBJ2-5; TRBD2 matches 7 bases. The CDR3 consists of 14 residues. The CDR3 sequence: CASSRGELWETRYF. CDR3 nucleotide sequence: TGTGCCAGCAGCCGGGGGGAACTGTGGGAGACCCGGTACTTC.

V gene TRBV15 combines with J gene TRBJ1-1; D remains unclear. With 0 bases removed from V and 1 base from J, the gap between germline ends came to 3 bases. The CDR3 has 13 amino acids. CDR1 is LNHNV, CDR2 YYDKDF, per germline (reference sequence). CDR3 sequence (DNA): TGTGCCACCAGCAGAGATCAGAACACTGAAGCTTTCTTT. Translated, it gives CATSRDQNTEAFF.

V gene TRBV20-1 combines with J gene TRBJ2-3; D gene ambiguous. The V and J ends lost 0 bases and 4 bases respectively, with 5 bases between them. The CDR3 runs to 12 residues. From germline, CDR1 is DFQATT and CDR2 SNEGSKA (reference sequence). The CDR3 coding sequence is TGCAGTGCTAGAGATCAGGCAGATACGCAGTATTTT. This translates into CSARDQADTQYF.

The chain links TRBV3-1 to TRBJ2-1; 7 bases fit TRBD1. Germline CDR1 reads LGHDT; CDR2 reads YNNKEL (reference sequence). The ends lost 1 base at V and 2 bases at J; junction bases unmatched: 8. This CDR3 comprises 17 residues. The CDR3 region is CASSQASVGTAYNEQFF. The CDR3 DNA is TGTGCCAGCAGCCAAGCCTCGGTGGGGACAGCCTACAATGAGCAGTTCTTC.

V and J are TRBV6-5 and TRBJ1-4, with D tentatively TRBD1 (5 bases). The V and J ends lost 2 bases and 7 bases respectively, with 17 bases between them. This CDR3 spans 16 amino acids. The germline CDR1 and CDR2 sequences are MNHEY and SVGAGI. The CDR3 DNA reads TGTGCCAGCAGTTACCACAGTTGGGACCGAGGTGAAAAACTGTTTTTT. Translated, it gives CASSYHSWDRGEKLFF.

The chain links TRBV20-1 to TRBJ2-1; 10 positions agree with TRBD1. The CDR3 consists of 17 residues. V shed 4 bases, J shed 3 bases, and the junction held 12 bases outside the gene matches. The V gene's germline CDR1 is DFQATT and CDR2 SNEGSKA (reference sequence). As DNA, the CDR3 is TGCAGTGCTACCCCGGGACAGGGGTGGATCGGCTACAATGAGCAGTTCTTC. As protein: CSATPGQGWIGYNEQFF.

This clonotype has only a few counts. This chain links TRBV6-5 with TRBJ1-2, with D possibly TRBD1 on 6 matching bases. Deletions cut 5 bases from V and 0 bases from J, with 13 bases between. Germline CDR1 and CDR2: MNHEY and SVGAGI. The CDR3 is 15 residues long. CDR3 residues: CASSPSRGTNYGYTF. Here the CDR3 DNA reads TGTGCCAGCAGTCCTTCCAGGGGCACTAACTATGGCTACACCTTC.

This clonotype was found a few times. The DNA of the CDR3 is TGCAGTGCTAGTTTGACTAGCGGGGGATACGAGCAGTACTTC. Translation gives CSASLTSGGYEQYF. The chain is built from TRBV20-1 and TRBJ2-7, with 12 bases matching TRBD2. Germline CDR1 is DFQATT and CDR2 is SNEGSKA (reference sequence). J lost 4 bases, V lost 3 bases, and 4 bases had no gene match. This CDR3 comprises 14 residues.

V gene TRBV4-1 combines with J gene TRBJ2-5; 8 bases are a match to TRBD1. Germline CDR1 reads MGHRA; CDR2 reads YSYEKL. The CDR3 runs to 14 residues. The V and J ends lost 0 bases and 11 bases, in that order; junction bases with no gene match: 8. CDR3 DNA sequence: TGCGCCAGCAGCCAAGAGGCGACAGGGGTAAAGCAGTACTTC. Protein sequence: CASSQEATGVKQYF.

This rearrangement joins TRBV9 to TRBJ2-5; 8 bases match TRBD2. This CDR3 has 15 residues. Trimming removed 4 bases from V and 4 bases from J; junction bases left unmatched: 9. The germline V gene has CDR1 SGDLS and CDR2 YYNGEE. The CDR3 loop reads CASSPGSGGTETQYF. CDR3 sequence (DNA): TGTGCCAGCAGCCCCGGGTCGGGGGGGACAGAGACCCAGTACTTC.